These 26 T cell receptor beta chains originate from one sample sequenced in a study of shared clonotypes between healthy human individuals. Naive CD8 populations comprised CD45RO-negative cells positively selected for CCR7, excluding terminally differentiated effector memory CD45RA+ cells. Here immunoSEQ multiplex PCR was the method, and the copy in TCRdb shows in-frame clones only, minus some. Of about 590,000 clones in the sample, roughly 96% are singletons; the top ten hold around 0.11%. The sequenced sample was naive CD8+ T cells sorted from blood. The receptors come from a woman in her 30s in good health.

The chain joins TRBV10-3 to TRBJ2-1, with TRBD2 matching 10 bases. Trimming cost V 11 bases and J 7 bases; bases outside gene matches: 14. Looked up from germline, CDR1 is ENHRY and CDR2 is SYGVKD. This CDR3 region has 15 residues. The CDR3 reads CAVLPGLATGNEQFF. The CDR3 nucleotides read TGTGCCGTCCTGCCGGGACTAGCGACTGGGAATGAGCAGTTCTTC.

This chain links TRBV9 with TRBJ1-1; possibly TRBD1 for D (5 bases). Per the germline V gene, CDR1 is SGDLS and CDR2 is YYNGEE. The V gene lost 3 bases and the J gene lost 4 bases, with 16 bases spanning the gap. There are 15 residues in the CDR3. This CDR3 reads CASSAPQADSTEAFF. As DNA, the CDR3 is TGTGCCAGCAGCGCCCCACAGGCGGATAGCACTGAAGCTTTCTTT.

V is TRBV10-3 and J is TRBJ1-3, with 8 bases lining up with TRBD1. The CDR3 is made up of 16 amino acids. Germline loops: CDR1 ENHRY, CDR2 SYGVKD. V lost 1 base to trimming and J lost 4 bases; unmatched junction nucleotides: 6. DNA of the CDR3: TGTGCCATCAGTGAGTGGCAGGGGGCGGCAGGAAACACCATATATTTT. This gives the protein CAISEWQGAAGNTIYF.

This clone has just a few counts. The gene calls are TRBV19 and TRBJ2-3, with 7 bases identical to TRBD2. The J segment lost 5 bases and the V segment lost 5 bases, leaving 10 bases of the junction unmatched. The germline V gene has CDR1 LNHDA and CDR2 SQIVND (reference sequence). The CDR3 length is 15 residues. The CDR3 protein is CASSSTSESVDTQYF. As DNA, the CDR3 is TGTGCCAGTAGTTCTACTAGCGAATCCGTAGATACGCAGTATTTT.

The V and J genes are TRBV5-1 and TRBJ1-4; D is undetermined. Germline CDR1 is SGHRS and CDR2 is YFSETQ. V lost 4 bases and J 0 bases, leaving 10 bases between the germline ends. CDR3 size: 15 residues. The CDR3: CASSPGAATNEKLFF. For the CDR3, the DNA is TGCGCCAGCAGCCCGGGTGCTGCAACTAATGAAAAACTGTTTTTT.

The CDR3 loop is CASSLGRAGEQFF. DNA of the CDR3: TGTGCCAGCTCGTTAGGACGAGCCGGTGAGCAGTTCTTC. The chain combines TRBV27 with TRBJ2-1; D is undetermined. The CDR3 is made up of 13 amino acids. Germline V gives CDR1 MNHEY, CDR2 SMNVEV (reference sequence). The V end was cut by 8 bases, the J end by 9 bases, with 17 bases between.

The rearrangement uses TRBV13 and TRBJ1-2, with a tentative D call TRBD1 (6 bases). The CDR3 consists of 13 residues. Germline V gives CDR1 PRHDT, CDR2 FYEKMQ (reference sequence). V dropped 4 bases and J dropped 8 bases, with 14 bases sitting between them. Here the CDR3 DNA reads TGTGCCAGCAGCTCGTCAGGGGTTTGGGGCTACACCTTC. This encodes CASSSSGVWGYTF.

The genes are TRBV4-1 and TRBJ2-3, with D possibly TRBD2 on 6 matching bases. Germline-derived CDR1 and CDR2 are MGHRA and YSYEKL. The V end lost 0 bases, the J end lost 3 bases, and 13 bases lay between the germline ends. This CDR3 is built from 16 residues. CDR3 protein: CASSQDRTIHTDTQYF. CDR3 DNA sequence: TGCGCCAGCAGCCAAGATCGGACTATTCATACAGATACGCAGTATTTT.

The chain links TRBV6-1 to TRBJ2-7; D is ambiguous. Per germline, CDR1 MNHNS and CDR2 SASEGT. The CDR3 length is 15 residues. Trimming removed 6 bases from V and 5 bases from J, with 20 bases in between. The DNA of the CDR3 is TGTGCCAGCAGCCAAGACCCGACCATATTAGACGAGCAGTACTTC. This translates into CASSQDPTILDEQYF.

The V and J genes are TRBV11-2 and TRBJ2-7, with TRBD2 identical over 11 bases. V shed 7 bases and J 2 bases; nucleotides not matched to a gene: 7. The CDR3 is 15 residues long. Per germline, CDR1 SGHAT and CDR2 FQNNGV. The CDR3: CASTETSGDAYEQYF. For the CDR3, the DNA is TGTGCCAGCACCGAGACTAGCGGGGACGCCTACGAGCAGTACTTC.

This chain joins TRBV29-1 and TRBJ1-1, with 8 bases identical to TRBD1. Trimming cost V 6 bases and J 7 bases; bases outside gene matches: 7. Germline lookup yields CDR1 SQVTM and CDR2 ANQGSEA. The CDR3 spans 12 residues. The CDR3 loop is CSVTSTGGEAFF. The DNA for the CDR3 is TGCAGCGTAACATCAACAGGGGGTGAAGCTTTCTTT.

This chain links TRBV19 with TRBJ1-5; D remains unclear. V lost 6 bases, J lost 0 bases, and 12 bases lay in between. Germline CDR1 and CDR2: LNHDA and SQIVND (reference sequence). The CDR3 length is 15 residues. DNA of the CDR3: TGTGCCAGTAGAGGTTCGGAGTATAGCAATCAGCCCCAGCATTTT. Its protein is CASRGSEYSNQPQHF. Full variable domain (rest looked up from reference TRBV19 and TRBJ1-5): DGGITQSPKYLFRKEGQNVTLSCEQNLNHDAMYWYRQDPGQGLRLIYYSQIVNDFQKGDIAEGYSVSREKKESFPLTVTSAQKNPTAFYLCASRGSEYSNQPQHFGDGTRLSIL.

The genes are TRBV2 and TRBJ1-4, with TRBD1 matching 7 bases. V gave up 2 bases and J gave up 4 bases; unmatched junction bases: 13. The CDR3 loop spans 18 amino acids. Germline CDR1 and CDR2: SNHLY and FYNNEI. CDR3 amino acids: CASSERRRFGTVNEKLFF. CDR3 bases: TGTGCCAGCAGTGAAAGGCGGCGGTTCGGGACAGTTAATGAAAAACTGTTTTTT.

The chain couples TRBV18 to TRBJ2-1, with 10 positions matching TRBD2. The CDR3 extends over 17 amino acids. CDR1 is KGHSH, CDR2 LQKENI, per germline. V lost 3 bases, J lost 7 bases, and 12 bases stayed unmatched. The CDR3 region is CASSPYLAGDIGNEQFF. The DNA for the CDR3 is TGTGCCAGCTCACCCTATCTAGCGGGAGATATTGGGAATGAGCAGTTCTTC.

The chain uses TRBV27 and TRBJ2-3, with 10 bases lining up with TRBD2. Germline V lookup: CDR1 MNHEY, CDR2 SMNVEV (reference sequence). The CDR3 has 15 amino acids. With V trimmed by 7 bases and J by 4 bases, 8 bases remained unmatched. The CDR3 sequence: CASNIAGGSADTQYF. CDR3 coding DNA: TGTGCCAGCAATATAGCGGGAGGTTCGGCAGATACGCAGTATTTT.

V usage is TRBV27 and J usage is TRBJ2-1; the D is unclear. The germline gives CDR1 MNHEY, CDR2 SMNVEV (reference sequence). The V end was cut by 0 bases, the J end by 7 bases, with 10 bases between. This CDR3 is 14 amino acids long. CDR3 sequence (DNA): TGTGCCAGCAGTTTATCGGCGCCTACTAATGAGCAGTTCTTC. This encodes CASSLSAPTNEQFF.

This clone was seen once. The chain joins TRBV15 to TRBJ2-1, with 10 nucleotides matching TRBD1. V lost 4 bases and J lost 8; bases outside the gene matches: 8. Germline CDR1 LNHNV, CDR2 YYDKDF (reference sequence). This CDR3 is 15 amino acids long. CDR3 protein: CATSILTGGWDEQFF. The DNA of the CDR3 is TGTGCCACCAGCATACTGACAGGGGGCTGGGATGAGCAGTTCTTC.

V and J are TRBV2 and TRBJ2-1; D remains unclear. CDR3 length: 14 residues. V shed 7 bases and J shed 5 bases, with 15 bases lying between them. Germline V lookup: CDR1 SNHLY, CDR2 FYNNEI. CDR3 bases: TGTGCCAGCATCCCTACGGACCTACACAATGAGCAGTTCTTC. Protein: CASIPTDLHNEQFF.

V and J are TRBV27 and TRBJ2-1; TRBD2 agrees at 12 bases. The CDR3 contains 16 residues. The junction had 3 bases not matched to a gene; V was cut back by 6 bases and J by 0 bases. The germline CDR1 and CDR2 sequences are MNHEY and SMNVEV (reference sequence). CDR3 nucleotides: TGTGCCAGCAGAGTGACTAGCGGGAGCTCCTACAATGAGCAGTTCTTC. Protein product: CASRVTSGSSYNEQFF.

The chain carries TRBV25-1 and TRBJ1-4; the match to TRBD1 covers 11 bases. Germline V gene lookup returns CDR1 MGHDK and CDR2 SYGVNS. V shed 7 bases and J 2 bases; nucleotides not matched to a gene: 9. The CDR3 runs 17 residues. This chain's CDR3 is CASNTGTGGFTNEKLFF. In DNA, the CDR3 is TGTGCCAGCAACACCGGGACAGGGGGTTTCACTAATGAAAAACTGTTTTTT.

The chain is built from TRBV29-1 and TRBJ2-1; 12 positions agree with TRBD2. Germline V lookup: CDR1 SQVTM, CDR2 ANQGSEA. The CDR3 has 18 residues. J gave up 6 bases and V 2 bases, and 14 bases lay outside the gene matches. The CDR3 nucleotides read TGCAGCGTTGAAACATTCCTAAGGACTAGCGGGAAAGTCAATGAGCAGTTCTTC. Encoded protein: CSVETFLRTSGKVNEQFF.

The rearrangement joins TRBV25-1 to TRBJ1-1; TRBD1 might be the D (5 bases). Looked up from germline, CDR1 is MGHDK and CDR2 is SYGVNS. The CDR3 contains 13 residues. Trimming took off 5 bases at V and 1 base at J, with 8 bases between the two ends. The CDR3 bases are TGTGCCAGCAGTTATAGGGGGAACACTGAAGCTTTCTTT. This translates into CASSYRGNTEAFF.

The chain carries TRBV6-5 and TRBJ1-5; no firm D call. The CDR3 length is 10 residues. Germline CDR1 is MNHEY and CDR2 is SVGAGI. Trimming removed 8 bases at V and 5 bases at J, with 4 bases between. CDR3 sequence reads: CASGDQPQHF. CDR3 DNA sequence: TGTGCCAGCGGGGATCAGCCCCAGCATTTT.

The chain has TRBV13 and TRBJ2-5; D is perhaps TRBD2 (5 bases). Germline assignment: CDR1 PRHDT and CDR2 FYEKMQ (reference sequence). This CDR3 spans 15 amino acids. V gave up 0 bases and J gave up 4 bases, with 12 bases separating them. The CDR3 bases are TGTGCCAGCAGCTTAGGCCCCGGGATGACAGAGACCCAGTACTTC. Translated: CASSLGPGMTETQYF. Supplemented by reference TRBV13 and TRBJ2-5, the full variable domain reads AAGVIQSPRHLIKEKRETATLKCYPIPRHDTVYWYQQGPGQDPQFLISFYEKMQSDKGSIPDRFSAQQFSDYHSELNMSSLELGDSALYFCASSLGPGMTETQYFGPGTRLLVL.

This clone appeared once. This rearrangement joins TRBV29-1 to TRBJ2-1; a possible D gene is TRBD1 (5 bases). V gave up 4 bases and J gave up 0 bases, with 10 bases separating them. Germline V gene sequence: CDR1 SQVTM, CDR2 ANQGSEA. This CDR3 has 14 residues. The CDR3 here is CSVVGRDSYNEQFF. The CDR3 DNA reads as TGCAGCGTTGTTGGCAGGGACTCCTACAATGAGCAGTTCTTC.

DNA of the CDR3: TGCGCCAGCAGCCACGGGGGCGCGGGGATTAATCAGCCCCAGCATTTT. This codes for CASSHGGAGINQPQHF. The rearrangement joins TRBV4-1 to TRBJ1-5, with D possibly TRBD1 on 6 matching bases. V shed 3 bases and J shed 4 bases, with 16 bases lying between them. This CDR3 is 16 amino acids long. CDR1 MGHRA and CDR2 YSYEKL come from the germline V gene.